The 10 T cell receptor beta chains below all came from one sample that was sequenced in a study of beta chain features in type 1 diabetes. What was sequenced were expressed TCRB transcripts, since all of the isolated RNA had been reverse transcribed. Libraries were prepared by immunoSEQ multiplex PCR; TCRdb keeps only in-frame clonotypes and omits some of them. There are some 150,000 clones in the sample; roughly 10% occur only once, and under 1.5% lies in the top ten. The sequenced sample consisted of naive CD4+ T cells from blood. These receptors all stem from a man between 18 and 29 years old in good health.

This clone has just a few counts. The chain joins TRBV9 to TRBJ2-1; perhaps TRBD1 as D (7 bases). Trimming pared 3 bases from V and 0 bases from J, leaving 10 bases between. The CDR3 totals 15 residues. The germline V gene encodes CDR1 SGDLS and CDR2 YYNGEE. The CDR3 DNA sequence: TGTGCCAGCAGCGCAGGGGGGAGCTCCTACAATGAGCAGTTCTTC. This translates into CASSAGGSSYNEQFF.

This clone was seen many times. V gene TRBV7-2 combines with J gene TRBJ2-1, with D uncertain. V was clipped by 4 bases and J by 2 bases, with 6 bases between them. This CDR3 spans 13 amino acids. The germline V gene has CDR1 SGHTA and CDR2 FQGNSA. The CDR3 sequence: CASSSQTYNEQFF. The CDR3 DNA is TGTGCCAGCAGCTCGCAGACCTACAATGAGCAGTTCTTC.

The chain couples TRBV19 to TRBJ1-5; D gene uncertain. Germline V gives CDR1 LNHDA, CDR2 SQIVND (reference sequence). The CDR3 totals 13 residues. The ends were cut back, 5 bases at V and 7 bases at J, with 12 bases in the middle. The DNA for the CDR3 is TGTGCCAGTAGTTCGGACCCGGGACAGCCCCAGCATTTT. It yields the protein CASSSDPGQPQHF.

This clone showed up just a few times. This chain connects TRBV11-3 to TRBJ2-7, with 7 nucleotides matching TRBD1. Germline CDR1 and CDR2: SGHNT and YENEEA. The CDR3 runs to 13 residues. Trimming took 5 bases from V and 6 from J; bases not matched to a gene: 7. The CDR3 nucleotides are TGTGCCAGCAGCACGGGACAGACGTCCGAGCAGTACTTC. Residues: CASSTGQTSEQYF.

The gene calls are TRBV30 and TRBJ2-3; no definite D call. Germline V gives CDR1 GTSNPN, CDR2 SVGIG (reference sequence). CDR3 length: 15 amino acids. V shed 0 bases and J shed 2 bases, with 12 bases lying between them. CDR3 sequence reads: CAWSVISRYTDTQYF. In nucleotides, the CDR3 is TGTGCCTGGAGTGTAATTAGCCGTTACACAGATACGCAGTATTTT.

Only a few counts were recorded for this clone. The rearrangement joins TRBV7-9 to TRBJ1-2, with TRBD1 matching 8 bases. This CDR3 has 15 residues. CDR1 SEHNR and CDR2 FQNEAQ come from the germline V gene (reference sequence). With V trimmed by 3 bases and J by 8 bases, 11 bases remained unmatched. CDR3 amino acids: CASSLKSVRGRGYTF. The DNA of the CDR3 is TGTGCCAGCAGCTTGAAGAGCGTCAGGGGGCGAGGCTACACCTTC.

This chain links TRBV7-2 with TRBJ2-1; D gene ambiguous. The germline CDR1 and CDR2 sequences are SGHTA and FQGNSA. The CDR3 loop spans 15 amino acids. The ends were cut back, 1 base at V and 0 bases at J, with 7 bases in the middle. The CDR3 DNA reads as TGTGCCAGCAGCTTAGTTCCCGGCTCCTACAATGAGCAGTTCTTC. Translated, it gives CASSLVPGSYNEQFF. The whole variable domain, filled in from reference TRBV7-2 and TRBJ2-1, reads GAGVSQSPSNKVTEKGKDVELRCDPISGHTALYWYRQSLGQGLEFLIYFQGNSAPDKSGLPSDRFSAERTGGSVSTLTIQRTQQEDSAVYLCASSLVPGSYNEQFFGPGTRLTVL.

In this sample, this clone turned up a few times. J is TRBJ1-1 and V is TRBV7-2; no clear D gene. The germline V gene has CDR1 SGHTA and CDR2 FQGNSA. V lost 3 bases to trimming and J lost 0 bases, with 8 bases between them. This CDR3 contains 14 residues. DNA of the CDR3: TGTGCCAGCAGCTTGTTCAGGTTGAACACTGAAGCTTTCTTT. Amino acid sequence: CASSLFRLNTEAFF.

This clone turned up a few times. V usage is TRBV5-4 and J usage is TRBJ1-2, with TRBD1 identical over 10 bases. Germline loops: CDR1 SGHNT, CDR2 YYREEE (reference sequence). Trimming at V came to 0 bases and at J to 3 bases, leaving 5 bases not matched to a gene. The CDR3 spans 16 residues. The CDR3 region has the DNA TGTGCCAGCAGCTTGGGTGGGACAGGGGTGGACTATGGCTACACCTTC. This sequence encodes CASSLGGTGVDYGYTF.

The chain couples TRBV2 to TRBJ1-2; D remains ambiguous. The germline gives CDR1 SNHLY, CDR2 FYNNEI. The ends were cut back, 2 bases at V and 3 bases at J, with 13 bases in the middle. This CDR3 contains 15 residues. The CDR3 DNA reads as TGTGCCAGCAGTGAACGGGTGGGAGGAGACTATGGCTACACCTTC. The encoded protein is CASSERVGGDYGYTF.